This T cell receptor beta chain was captured in a study of immune evolution from preneoplasia to lung adenocarcinoma. The study's findings and limits: Later-stage lesions seemingly showed higher T cell density and diversity than normal lung.

Between 2014 and 2017, patients underwent resection in Japan or China. After pathologic assessment, macro-dissection selected premalignant or tumor cells for extraction. A remark on this clone: No antigen is known for it.

Produced via immunoSEQ multiplex PCR; TCRdb's table is partial and in-frame only. The data contain tens of thousands of clones, 74% of them singletons. This clonotype was obtained from a person between 55 and 69 years old with invasive lung adenocarcinoma. Some clones in this sample may be carry-over from other donors' samples. Specimen: FFPE invasive lung adenocarcinoma tissue.

The CDR3 DNA reads TGTGCCAGCAGCCCTGGTACGACAGGGCATGGCTACACCTTC. Its translation is CASSPGTTGHGYTF. V is TRBV7-9 and J is TRBJ1-2; TRBD1 matches 7 bases. Losses at the gene ends were 5 bases for V and 6 bases for J; bases not matched to a gene: 9. The germline CDR1 and CDR2 sequences are SEHNR and FQNEAQ (reference sequence). The CDR3 consists of 14 residues. Together with reference TRBV7-9 and TRBJ1-2, the CDR3 gives the full variable domain: DTGVSQNPRHKITKRGQNVTFRCDPISEHNRLYWYRQTLGQGPEFLTYFQNEAQLEKSRLLSDRFSAERPKGSFSTLEIQRTEQGDSAMYLCASSPGTTGHGYTFGSGTRLTVV.